A single sample is the source of the 23 T cell receptor beta chains below, sequenced in a study of control samples from healthy donors and cancer patients. Produced via immunoSEQ multiplex PCR; TCRdb's table is partial and in-frame only. The data contain around 140,000 clones, approximately 91% of them singletons. The specimen was blood. The receptors were sampled from a man younger than 40 in good health.

V usage is TRBV28 and J usage is TRBJ2-2; TRBD1 matches 8 bases. The junction had 9 bases not matched to a gene; V was cut back by 5 bases and J by 7 bases. The CDR3 is 15 amino acids. Germline V gene lookup returns CDR1 MDHEN and CDR2 SYDVKM. CDR3 residues: CASSSTGGRDGELFF. For the CDR3, the DNA is TGTGCCAGCAGTAGCACAGGGGGTCGTGACGGGGAGCTGTTTTTT.

The chain joins TRBV7-9 to TRBJ1-3, with no clear D. The germline CDR1 and CDR2 sequences are SEHNR and FQNEAQ (reference sequence). The CDR3 consists of 15 residues. V lost 5 bases and J 3 bases, leaving 14 bases between the germline ends. The CDR3 DNA reads as TGTGCCAGCAGCCTAGGAGGCAGCAATGGAAACACCATATATTTT. Its protein product is CASSLGGSNGNTIYF.

The V gene is TRBV7-9, the J gene TRBJ2-3; TRBD2 matches 15 bases. Germline V CDR1 and CDR2: SEHNR, FQNEAQ (reference sequence). Trimming removed 0 bases from V and 14 bases from J; junction bases left unmatched: 12. The CDR3 is 17 amino acids. The DNA for the CDR3 is TGTGCCAGCAGCTTAGCGGGACTAGCGGGGGGCCCCACTCTAACGTATTTT. Translation gives CASSLAGLAGGPTLTYF.

The rearrangement joins TRBV25-1 to TRBJ1-2, with a weak D call TRBD1 (5 bases). Germline CDR1 reads MGHDK; CDR2 reads SYGVNS. The CDR3 contains 11 residues. The ends were cut back, 9 bases at V and 6 bases at J, with 11 bases in the middle. The CDR3 protein is CASRRGDGYTF. As DNA, the CDR3 is TGTGCCAGTAGGAGGGGTGATGGCTACACCTTC.

CDR3 region: CASSELTLANTGELFF. The CDR3 DNA is TGTGCCAGCAGTGAATTGACACTCGCGAACACCGGGGAGCTGTTTTTT. The V call is TRBV2, the J call TRBJ2-2; D is undetermined. The CDR3 runs to 16 residues. Germline assignment: CDR1 SNHLY and CDR2 FYNNEI. Trimming took off 2 bases at V and 0 bases at J, with 10 bases between the two ends.

J is TRBJ1-2 and V is TRBV7-8; the D gene is possibly TRBD1 (5 bases). Germline CDR1 SGHVS, CDR2 FQNEAQ. Trimming took 2 bases from V and 0 from J, leaving 16 bases between them. The CDR3 consists of 17 residues. The CDR3: CASSLRQISTPNYGYTF. DNA for the CDR3: TGTGCCAGCAGCTTAAGACAGATATCAACCCCTAACTATGGCTACACCTTC.

The genes are TRBV28 and TRBJ1-5; 7 bases agree with TRBD1. Losses at the gene ends were 6 bases for V and 2 bases for J; bases not matched to a gene: 7. Germline-derived CDR1 and CDR2 are MDHEN and SYDVKM. The CDR3 totals 15 residues. The CDR3 loop is CASRRKGAGNQPQHF. Here the CDR3 DNA reads TGTGCCAGCAGACGAAAGGGGGCGGGCAATCAGCCCCAGCATTTT.

The chain joins TRBV28 to TRBJ1-2; TRBD1 aligns across 7 bases. The CDR3 is 14 amino acids. The V segment lost 3 bases and the J segment 3 bases; nucleotides outside the gene matches: 4. The germline V gene encodes CDR1 MDHEN and CDR2 SYDVKM. The CDR3 nucleotides are TGTGCCAGCAGTTTTGCAGGGGGTGACTATGGCTACACCTTC. It translates to CASSFAGGDYGYTF.

This chain connects TRBV6-5 to TRBJ2-1; 8 bases fit TRBD2. This CDR3 comprises 16 residues. Germline lookup yields CDR1 MNHEY and CDR2 SVGAGI. V lost 2 bases, J lost 2 bases, and 5 bases stayed unmatched. The CDR3 loop is CASSYRSGGTYNEQFF. Here the CDR3 DNA reads TGTGCCAGCAGTTACCGAAGCGGGGGCACCTACAATGAGCAGTTCTTC.

The chain has TRBV7-2 and TRBJ1-6; maybe TRBD1 (6 bases). Germline V lookup: CDR1 SGHTA, CDR2 FQGNSA. V lost 4 bases to trimming and J lost 6 bases, with 13 bases between them. The CDR3 spans 15 residues. CDR3 coding DNA: TGTGCCAGCAGCTCGAGCCGGGACATTAATTCACCCCTCCACTTT. Protein: CASSSSRDINSPLHF. Complete variable domain (other parts from reference TRBV7-2 and TRBJ1-6): GAGVSQSPSNKVTEKGKDVELRCDPISGHTALYWYRQSLGQGLEFLIYFQGNSAPDKSGLPSDRFSAERTGGSVSTLTIQRTQQEDSAVYLCASSSSRDINSPLHFGNGTRLTVT.

The gene calls are TRBV5-1 and TRBJ2-2, with 9 bases fitting TRBD1. Germline V gene lookup returns CDR1 SGHRS and CDR2 YFSETQ. V lost 4 bases and J lost 7; bases outside the gene matches: 8. The CDR3 covers 15 residues. CDR3 protein: CASSPGQGEGGELFF. The CDR3 region has the DNA TGCGCCAGCAGCCCGGGACAGGGAGAGGGCGGGGAGCTGTTTTTT.

This chain uses TRBV6-1 with TRBJ1-6; D unresolved. Germline CDR1 MNHNS, CDR2 SASEGT. Between the trimmed V and J ends, which lost 2 bases and 6 bases, there was a span of 8 bases. The CDR3 sequence is 14 residues long. The CDR3 DNA follows: TGTGCCAGCAGTGAAAGGAAGGGTAATTCACCCCTCCACTTT. This gives the protein CASSERKGNSPLHF.

The rearrangement links TRBV5-6 to TRBJ1-2, with 7 bases lining up with TRBD1. The CDR3 covers 15 residues. Germline V gives CDR1 SGHDT, CDR2 YYEEEE. V lost 1 base and J lost 4; bases outside the gene matches: 7. Here the CDR3 DNA reads TGTGCCAGCAGCTTGATGAGGGACAGAATCTATGGCTACACCTTC. Translated, it gives CASSLMRDRIYGYTF.

The rearrangement links TRBV5-5 to TRBJ1-1; no reliable D call. V was cut by 1 base and J by 5 bases, with 9 bases left in between. Germline V gene lookup returns CDR1 SGHKS and CDR2 YYEKEE (reference sequence). The CDR3 is made up of 13 amino acids. CDR3 in amino acids: CASSLFGGTEAFF. The CDR3, as DNA: TGTGCCAGCAGCTTGTTTGGCGGGACTGAAGCTTTCTTT.

The V gene is TRBV12-5, the J gene TRBJ2-1, with D perhaps TRBD2 (6 bases). The V end was cut by 2 bases, the J end by 0 bases, with 14 bases between. From germline, CDR1 is LGHNT and CDR2 FRNRAP. CDR3 length equals 17 residues. CDR3 region: CASGLSSGDLSYNEQFF. Here the CDR3 DNA reads TGTGCTAGTGGTTTGTCGTCGGGGGACCTCTCCTACAATGAGCAGTTCTTC.

This clone was found once. The chain couples TRBV5-6 to TRBJ2-5; D is possibly TRBD1 (6 bases). The V gene lost 7 bases and the J gene lost 3 bases, with 16 bases spanning the gap. This CDR3 spans 14 amino acids. CDR1 is SGHDT and CDR2 is YYEEEE in the germline V gene. The CDR3 loop reads CASLEQGMEETQYF. The CDR3 bases are TGTGCCAGCCTCGAACAGGGAATGGAAGAGACCCAGTACTTC.

This clone was counted once. This rearrangement joins TRBV20-1 to TRBJ1-2; 8 nucleotides agree with TRBD1. The germline V gene has CDR1 DFQATT and CDR2 SNEGSKA (reference sequence). J lost 4 bases, V lost 3 bases, and 4 bases had no gene match. This CDR3 comprises 13 residues. This CDR3 reads CSASPRGPYGYTF. The CDR3 DNA is TGCAGTGCTAGTCCCAGGGGGCCCTATGGCTACACCTTC.

The rearrangement links TRBV6-1 to TRBJ2-1, with 10 bases fitting TRBD2. This CDR3 spans 15 amino acids. With 1 base clipped from V and 3 bases from J, the junction kept 0 bases outside the gene matches. Germline CDR1 MNHNS, CDR2 SASEGT. CDR3 sequence (DNA): TGTGCCAGCAGTGAAGGACTAGCGGGCTACAATGAGCAGTTCTTC. Its protein product is CASSEGLAGYNEQFF.

This chain connects TRBV4-1 to TRBJ2-3, with 7 positions matching TRBD2. Germline CDR1 MGHRA, CDR2 YSYEKL. The CDR3 covers 16 residues. The V gene end was trimmed by 1 base and the J gene end by 5 bases; junction bases not matched to a gene: 9. The CDR3 protein is CASSQVGAGVGDTQYF. CDR3 DNA sequence: TGCGCCAGCAGCCAAGTCGGCGCGGGGGTGGGAGATACGCAGTATTTT.

The gene calls are TRBV6-1 and TRBJ1-1, with D possibly matching TRBD1 (5 bases). CDR3 length: 13 amino acids. CDR1 is MNHNS and CDR2 is SASEGT in the germline V gene. V was trimmed by 0 bases and J by 3 bases, leaving 5 bases between them. The CDR3 protein is CASSEAGDTEAFF. The CDR3 bases are TGTGCCAGCAGTGAAGCGGGGGACACTGAAGCTTTCTTT.

CDR3 amino acids: CASSFRVDTQYF. The CDR3 bases are TGTGCCAGCAGCTTCAGGGTAGATACGCAGTATTTT. The chain is built from TRBV5-4 and TRBJ2-3; tentative D call: TRBD1 (5 bases). This CDR3 comprises 12 residues. CDR1 and CDR2 (germline): SGHNT, YYREEE (reference sequence). Trimming removed 2 bases at V and 5 bases at J, with 6 bases between.

This clone was seen once. V is TRBV7-8 and J is TRBJ2-2; D perhaps matches TRBD2 (5 bases). V gave up 0 bases and J gave up 5 bases, with 7 bases separating them. CDR1 is SGHVS and CDR2 is FQNEAQ in the germline V gene. The CDR3 length is 14 residues. CDR3 nucleotide sequence: TGTGCCAGCAGCTTAGCGGGGAGTACCGGGGAGCTGTTTTTT. Translation: CASSLAGSTGELFF.

V is TRBV5-1 and J is TRBJ2-7; D is unresolved. CDR3 size: 13 residues. V gave up 2 bases and J gave up 2 bases, with 8 bases separating them. Germline-derived CDR1 and CDR2 are SGHRS and YFSETQ. The CDR3 region has the DNA TGCGCCAGCAGCTTAGACACTACCTACGAGCAGTACTTC. Its protein product is CASSLDTTYEQYF.